The entry that follows covers one T cell receptor beta chain sequence. There are 16 residues in the CDR3. Germline assignment: CDR1 MNHEY and CDR2 SMNVEV (reference sequence). V lost 5 bases and J lost 5; bases outside the gene matches: 9. Original analysis: Using reference gene primer amplification, nucleated cell counts were estimated. The repertoire was sequenced with immunoSEQ multiplex PCR; TCRdb's copy has only in-frame clones and lacks some. V, J and clone size are taken as reported in that table, and D and trimming were inferred from the DNA itself. The repertoire has more than 400,000 clones, 70% to 90% of them found once; the top ten carry 3.2%. This record belongs to a study of blood T cell repertoires in COVID-19. Study overall: Sites across the United States, Italy and Spain contributed samples from acute and convalescent COVID-19. Sources were T cells, B-cell-depleted T cells, or PBMCs; the material itself was cDNA or gDNA.

The gene calls are TRBV27 and TRBJ2-3, with 11 bases lining up with TRBD2. The sequencing sample was made of peripheral blood. The clonotype was recovered from a human donor in a cohort sampled during active COVID-19. The chain's CDR3 is CASSPSVAGGRDTQYF. Here the CDR3 DNA reads TGTGCCAGCAGTCCCTCGGTAGCGGGAGGGAGAGATACGCAGTATTTT.